One T cell receptor (beta chain) is described in this entry. J was trimmed by 5 bases and V by 5 bases; bases with no gene match: 6. Looked up from germline, CDR1 is SNHLY and CDR2 is FYNNEI. The CDR3 runs to 14 residues. This entry is derived from a study of blood T cell repertoires in COVID-19. Study background: Samples of COVID-19 (acute and convalescent) were obtained from the United States, Italy and Spain. Nucleic acid was either cDNA or gDNA, and it came from T cells, B-cell-depleted T cells, or PBMCs.

Source study methods: Amplified reference gene primers provided the basis for estimating nucleated cell counts. Data came from immunoSEQ multiplex PCR; TCRdb stores just in-frame clones and leaves some out. The V and J calls and clone size are taken from that table; D and trimming were inferred from the DNA. Here the sample spans a few hundred thousand clones, about nine tenths being singletons. V gene TRBV2 combines with J gene TRBJ1-2; 9 bases are shared with TRBD1. The receptor comes from a man between 18 and 35 years old with active or convalescent COVID-19. The sample consisted of peripheral blood. The CDR3 DNA is TGTGCCAGCAGTACGGACAGGGGTTATTATGGCTACACCTTC. As protein: CASSTDRGYYGYTF.